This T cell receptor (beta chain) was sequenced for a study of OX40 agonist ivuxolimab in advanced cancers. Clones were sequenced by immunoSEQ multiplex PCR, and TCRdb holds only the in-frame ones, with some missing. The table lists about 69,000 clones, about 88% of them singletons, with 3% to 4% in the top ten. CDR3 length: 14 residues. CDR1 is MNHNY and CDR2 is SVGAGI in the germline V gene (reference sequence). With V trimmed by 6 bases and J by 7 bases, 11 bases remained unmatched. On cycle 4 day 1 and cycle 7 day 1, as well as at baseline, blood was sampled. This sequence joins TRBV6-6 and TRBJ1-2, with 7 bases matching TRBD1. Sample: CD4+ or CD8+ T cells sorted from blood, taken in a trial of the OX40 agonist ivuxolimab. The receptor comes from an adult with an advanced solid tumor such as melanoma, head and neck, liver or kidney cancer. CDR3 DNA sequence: TGTGCCAGCAGATCACCTGACAGGGACGGTGGCTACACCTTC. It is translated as CASRSPDRDGGYTF.